This is a list of T cell receptor beta chains from one sample in a study of glioma-infiltrating T cells after dendritic cell vaccination. The table came from immunoSEQ multiplex PCR; TCRdb's copy has only in-frame clones and leaves some out. The sample holds more than 100,000 clones, around 81% seen once. Sequencing used blood, obtained before dendritic cell vaccination. All receptors come from a human donor with glioblastoma. Both conserved end residues are part of each CDR3. D genes are given only for firm matches. Clone size is stated in some rows and not others, as once, few, many or a class when expanded.

d_call j_call clone_size v_call cdr3_aa cdr3_nt
TRBD1 TRBJ1-6 - TRBV4-1 CASSQQTGGELPPLHF TGCGCCAGCAGCCAACAGACAGGGGGCGAACTTCCACCCCTCCACTTT
- TRBJ2-5 - TRBV14 CASSQEALGWVAQETQYF TGTGCCAGCAGCCAAGAGGCGCTCGGGTGGGTAGCCCAAGAGACCCAGTACTTC
- TRBJ1-4 - TRBV12-5 CASGFSGFNEKLFF TGTGCTAGTGGTTTCTCCGGGTTTAATGAAAAACTGTTTTTT
- TRBJ2-3 - TRBV9 CASSVRLVGDTQYF TGTGCCAGCAGCGTCAGACTAGTTGGGGATACGCAGTATTTT
TRBD1 TRBJ1-4 - TRBV7-2 CASSFSSGGYEKLFF TGTGCCAGCAGCTTTTCGTCAGGGGGGTATGAAAAACTGTTTTTT
- TRBJ2-1 - TRBV5-6 CASSPTWLGLPGYEQFF TGTGCCAGCAGTCCCACCTGGCTGGGGCTGCCCGGGTATGAGCAGTTCTTC
TRBD2 TRBJ2-6 - TRBV27 CASRASGGKISGANVLTF TGTGCCAGCAGGGCTAGCGGGGGGAAAATCTCTGGGGCCAACGTCCTGACTTTC
- TRBJ1-1 - TRBV5-1 CASSFLLSNTEAFF TGCGCCAGCAGCTTTCTTTTGTCGAACACTGAAGCTTTCTTT
- TRBJ1-2 - TRBV5-1 CASSPPTGTNGYTF TGCGCCAGCAGCCCCCCAACAGGGACGAATGGCTACACCTTC
- TRBJ1-5 once TRBV4-1 CASSQMSGLQPQHF TGCGCCAGCAGCCAAATGTCAGGGTTACAGCCCCAGCATTTT
- TRBJ1-1 few TRBV10-3 CAISEVRDSNTEAFF TGTGCCATCAGTGAGGTCAGGGATTCGAACACTGAAGCTTTCTTT
TRBD1 TRBJ1-1 - TRBV4-1 CASSQGVTGTGSGKAFF TGCGCCAGCAGCCAAGGGGTAACCGGGACAGGGTCAGGGAAAGCTTTCTTT
- TRBJ1-2 - TRBV7-9 CASSLAVAGESYGYTF TGTGCCAGCAGCTTAGCCGTTGCAGGGGAGAGCTATGGCTACACCTTC
TRBD1 TRBJ1-1 - TRBV15 CATSLGTGTIGTEAFF TGTGCCACCAGCCTCGGGACAGGGACCATCGGGACTGAAGCTTTCTTT
- TRBJ2-5 - TRBV6-1 CASSETWQQETQYF TGTGCCAGCAGTGAAACGTGGCAGCAAGAGACCCAGTACTTC
TRBD1 TRBJ1-2 - TRBV10-3 CAIRADRVGYGYTF TGTGCCATCAGGGCGGACAGGGTCGGCTATGGCTACACCTTC
- TRBJ2-7 - TRBV7-8 CASSPSRRGKQYF TGTGCCAGCAGCCCATCCCGGAGGGGAAAGCAGTACTTC
- TRBJ2-7 - TRBV5-2 CASSQGQGISYEQYF TGTGCCAGCAGCCAAGGACAGGGAATTTCCTACGAGCAGTACTTC
TRBD1 TRBJ1-1 - TRBV7-2 CASSLGQGGRAFF TGTGCCAGCAGCCTGGGACAGGGGGGAAGGGCTTTCTTT
TRBD2 TRBJ2-1 - TRBV29-1 CSVGERGGYNEQFF TGCAGCGTTGGAGAGCGGGGGGGTTACAATGAGCAGTTCTTC
- TRBJ2-7 many TRBV10-3 CAISPQGSSSYEQYF TGTGCCATCAGTCCCCAGGGATCTAGCTCCTACGAGCAGTACTTC
- TRBJ2-2 few TRBV19 CASSIGSVSNTGELFF TGTGCCAGTAGTATAGGAAGCGTATCGAACACCGGGGAGCTGTTTTTT
TRBD1 TRBJ1-3 few TRBV19 CASNQGEPHSGNTIYF TGTGCCAGTAACCAGGGGGAACCGCACTCTGGAAACACCATATATTTT
- TRBJ1-1 - TRBV4-1 CASSQVVGPRAEAFF TGCGCCAGCAGCCAAGTAGTTGGGCCCAGGGCTGAAGCTTTCTTT
TRBD2 TRBJ2-1 - TRBV27 CASSLAGGHSLNEQFF TGTGCCAGCAGTTTGGCGGGGGGCCACAGTCTTAATGAGCAGTTCTTC
- TRBJ2-1 - TRBV19 CASTPPRRSYNEQFF TGTGCCAGTACTCCCCCCAGAAGATCCTACAATGAGCAGTTCTTC
TRBD2 TRBJ2-7 - TRBV19 CASSGGGLYEQYF TGTGCCAGTAGTGGCGGGGGGCTATACGAGCAGTACTTC
- TRBJ1-2 - TRBV25-1 CASSENRGSEAYYGYTF TGTGCCAGCAGTGAAAATCGTGGGTCAGAGGCATACTATGGCTACACCTTC
- TRBJ1-5 once TRBV7-2 CASSQGLTSNQPQHF TGTGCCAGCAGCCAGGGACTTACTAGCAATCAGCCCCAGCATTTT
- TRBJ1-4 - TRBV9 CASSPQGRGGEKLFF TGTGCCAGCAGCCCGCAGGGACGAGGGGGAGAAAAACTGTTTTTT
TRBD1 TRBJ1-2 - TRBV6-5 CASSYWTGAHNYGYTF TGTGCCAGCAGTTACTGGACAGGAGCCCATAACTATGGCTACACCTTC
- TRBJ1-2 - TRBV5-6 CASSLDRYGYTF TGTGCCAGCAGCTTGGACAGATATGGCTACACCTTC
- TRBJ1-4 few TRBV28 CASRGMMGRGEKLFF TGTGCCAGCAGGGGCATGATGGGGCGTGGTGAAAAACTGTTTTTT
- TRBJ2-7 - TRBV1 CTSSQEEAVAEKPYEQYF TGCACCAGCAGCCAAGAAGAAGCGGTAGCGGAGAAACCCTACGAGCAGTACTTC
TRBD1 TRBJ2-3 - TRBV5-1 CASSRDRAEDTQYF TGCGCCAGCAGCCGCGACAGGGCGGAAGATACGCAGTATTTT
- TRBJ2-2 - TRBV6-5 CASQKGRAAGELFF TGTGCCAGCCAAAAAGGCAGGGCGGCAGGGGAGCTGTTTTTT
- TRBJ1-1 - TRBV5-1 CASSLWGGESEAFF TGCGCCAGCAGCTTGTGGGGGGGGGAATCCGAAGCTTTCTTT
- TRBJ2-7 - TRBV4-2 CASSQGPGSSYEQYF TGTGCCAGCAGCCAAGGCCCCGGTAGCTCGTACGAGCAGTACTTC
- TRBJ1-1 - TRBV13 CASSSKSLDSLNTEAFF TGTGCCAGCAGCTCGAAAAGCCTGGACAGCTTGAACACTGAAGCTTTCTTT
- TRBJ2-3 - TRBV29-1 CSIGIGRGPPLGDTQYF TGCAGCATCGGCATAGGAAGGGGCCCCCCTCTGGGAGATACGCAGTATTTT